One and the same sample provided the 26 T cell receptor beta chains below, sequenced in a study of cytotoxic CD8 clonotypes in ibrutinib-treated CLL. TCRdb keeps only in-frame clones here, not all; method: immunoSEQ multiplex PCR. The top ten hold 10% to 15% of the sample, which has approximately 45,000 clones, approximately 69% seen once. This sample comprised PBMCs, obtained after 12 months of ibrutinib treatment. Receptors originate from a human donor with chronic lymphocytic leukemia.

This chain uses TRBV12-5 with TRBJ1-2; D unclear. Trimming left V 2 bases short and J 4 bases short, with 17 bases between. This CDR3 comprises 16 residues. The V gene's germline CDR1 is LGHNT and CDR2 FRNRAP. The CDR3 region has the DNA TGTGCTAGTGGTTTGTCGCACGACCGGGGATCCTATGGCTACACCTTC. This translates into CASGLSHDRGSYGYTF.

The genes are TRBV6-1 and TRBJ2-6; D is possibly TRBD1 (5 bases). This CDR3 has 14 residues. CDR1 and CDR2 from the germline V gene are MNHNS and SASEGT. Trimming shortened V by 4 bases and J by 2 bases, and 6 bases separated the two germline ends. The DNA of the CDR3 is TGTGCCAGCAGTGCAGGGACTGGGGCCAACGTCCTGACTTTC. Translation: CASSAGTGANVLTF.

This clone was counted once. The V gene is TRBV5-1, the J gene TRBJ2-2; D is uncertain. Germline CDR1 and CDR2: SGHRS and YFSETQ. The CDR3 has 17 amino acids. V gave up 0 bases and J gave up 0 bases, with 12 bases separating them. The CDR3 here is CASSLVGKHANTGELFF. In DNA, the CDR3 is TGCGCCAGCAGCTTGGTGGGCAAACACGCGAACACCGGGGAGCTGTTTTTT. The variable domain in full, completed from reference TRBV5-1 and TRBJ2-2, reads KAGVTQTPRYLIKTRGQQVTLSCSPISGHRSVSWYQQTPGQGLQFLFEYFSETQRNKGNFPGRFSGRQFSNSRSEMNVSTLELGDSALYLCASSLVGKHANTGELFFGEGSRLTVL.

This clone was recorded once. The chain employs TRBV28 and TRBJ1-5, with D hard to call. This CDR3 is 17 amino acids long. The V gene lost 3 bases and the J gene lost 0 bases, with 15 bases spanning the gap. Germline CDR1 MDHEN, CDR2 SYDVKM. CDR3 in amino acids: CASSFLAGRISNQPQHF. CDR3 nucleotides: TGTGCCAGCAGTTTCCTGGCAGGACGAATTAGCAATCAGCCCCAGCATTTT.

The V and J genes are TRBV9 and TRBJ1-1; D remains ambiguous. V lost 3 bases to trimming and J lost 1 base, with 7 bases between them. CDR3 size: 13 residues. Germline-derived CDR1 and CDR2 are SGDLS and YYNGEE. For the CDR3, the DNA is TGTGCCAGCAGCGAGGCAGGGAACACTGAAGCTTTCTTT. This translates into CASSEAGNTEAFF.

This chain connects TRBV27 to TRBJ1-2, with 7 bases aligning to TRBD1. In germline, CDR1 is MNHEY, CDR2 SMNVEV (reference sequence). The J segment lost 11 bases and the V segment lost 6 bases, leaving 12 bases of the junction unmatched. The CDR3 has 13 residues. The CDR3 region is CASSNPQGEGYTF. The CDR3, as DNA: TGTGCCAGCAGCAATCCCCAGGGGGAAGGTTACACCTTC.

This clone has only a few counts. The chain has TRBV27 and TRBJ1-1; no clear D gene. The CDR3 has 13 residues. Germline CDR1 and CDR2: MNHEY and SMNVEV (reference sequence). Deletions cut 5 bases from V and 2 bases from J, with 9 bases between. CDR3 amino acids: CASSITRNTEAFF. The CDR3 nucleotides are TGTGCCAGCAGTATTACGAGAAACACTGAAGCTTTCTTT.

Only a few counts were recorded for this clone. V is TRBV28 and J is TRBJ2-7, with D maybe TRBD1 (5 bases). Germline values: CDR1 MDHEN, CDR2 SYDVKM. Trimming removed 3 bases at V and 1 base at J, with 10 bases between. The length of the CDR3 is 14 residues. The CDR3 coding sequence is TGTGCCAGCAGTTTTCAGGGTCGGTCCTACGAGCAGTACTTC. This translates into CASSFQGRSYEQYF.

This chain connects TRBV4-1 to TRBJ2-7; possibly TRBD1 or TRBD2 for D (6 bases each). Trimming cost V 4 bases and J 0 bases, with 25 bases left between them. Germline assignment: CDR1 MGHRA and CDR2 YSYEKL. The CDR3 sequence is 19 residues long. CDR3 loop: CASSRGTLGRMGHSYEQYF. The CDR3 DNA reads as TGCGCCAGCAGCCGCGGGACATTGGGAAGGATGGGCCACTCCTACGAGCAGTACTTC.

The CDR3 DNA sequence: TGTGCCTGGAGCCCCCTCAAGGCGGGGAACTCACCCCTCCACTTT. This translates into CAWSPLKAGNSPLHF. The chain links TRBV30 to TRBJ1-6, with D hard to call. The V end lost 3 bases, the J end lost 10 bases, and 19 bases lay between the germline ends. The CDR3 totals 15 residues. Germline CDR1 reads GTSNPN; CDR2 reads SVGIG (reference sequence). Combining the CDR3 with reference TRBV30 and TRBJ1-6 gives the whole variable domain SQTIHQWPATLVQPVGSPLSLECTVEGTSNPNLYWYRQAAGRGLQLLFYSVGIGQISSEVPQNLSASRPQDRQFILSSKKLLLSDSGFYLCAWSPLKAGNSPLHFGNGTRLTVT.

The V and J genes are TRBV6-5 and TRBJ1-3; 8 nucleotides line up with TRBD1. The CDR3 has 14 amino acids. CDR1 MNHEY and CDR2 SVGAGI come from the germline V gene. J gave up 1 base and V 10 bases, and 6 bases lay outside the gene matches. For the CDR3, the DNA is TGTGCCACCAAGCGGGACAGGTCTGGAAACACCATATATTTT. Its translation is CATKRDRSGNTIYF.

This sequence joins TRBV18 and TRBJ1-2; D is unresolved. V was clipped by 4 bases and J by 5 bases, with 20 bases between them. Germline V gene data show CDR1 as KGHSH and CDR2 as LQKENI. The CDR3 is 16 residues long. The CDR3 DNA reads TGTGCCAGCTCACAAGTCAAGGGTCTGGCGGGGTATGGCTACACCTTC. Amino acids: CASSQVKGLAGYGYTF. Complete variable domain (other parts from reference TRBV18 and TRBJ1-2): NAGVMQNPRHLVRRRGQEARLRCSPMKGHSHVYWYRQLPEEGLKFMVYLQKENIIDESGMPKERFSAEFPKEGPSILRIQQVVRGDSAAYFCASSQVKGLAGYGYTFGSGTRLTVV.

This chain uses TRBV15 with TRBJ1-5, with D tentatively TRBD1 (5 bases). V lost 4 bases and J 2 bases, leaving 18 bases between the germline ends. The V gene's germline CDR1 is LNHNV and CDR2 YYDKDF (reference sequence). This CDR3 spans 17 amino acids. The CDR3 loop is CATSTLTVWGGNQPQHF. The CDR3 bases are TGTGCCACCAGCACCCTGACAGTTTGGGGGGGCAATCAGCCCCAGCATTTT.

The chain recombines TRBV2 with TRBJ2-3; D perhaps matches TRBD1 (5 bases). There are 16 residues in the CDR3. The germline CDR1 and CDR2 sequences are SNHLY and FYNNEI. V lost 2 bases and J 2 bases, leaving 14 bases between the germline ends. The CDR3 DNA follows: TGTGCCAGCAGTGAACGGTTACAGGCCATCACAGATACGCAGTATTTT. Its translation: CASSERLQAITDTQYF.

The CDR3 DNA is TGTGCCAGCAGCCTAAGCCTCGGACAGACCCTCTATGGCTACACCTTC. Translating gives CASSLSLGQTLYGYTF. V gene TRBV11-2 combines with J gene TRBJ1-2, with D possibly matching TRBD1 (6 bases). V was shortened by 5 bases and J by 4 bases, with 20 bases between the two germline ends. CDR1 is SGHAT, CDR2 FQNNGV, per germline. The CDR3 extends over 16 amino acids.

The rearrangement joins TRBV29-1 to TRBJ1-3, with TRBD1 identical over 7 bases. The trim removed 6 bases at V and 3 bases at J, leaving 11 bases unmatched. The CDR3 length is 15 residues. Germline CDR1 reads SQVTM; CDR2 reads ANQGSEA. CDR3 DNA sequence: TGCAGCGTCTACAGGGTGGGGGACAGTGGAAACACCATATATTTT. It is translated as CSVYRVGDSGNTIYF.

This chain connects TRBV28 to TRBJ2-6; D unclear. This CDR3 spans 13 amino acids. Germline values: CDR1 MDHEN, CDR2 SYDVKM. The V gene lost 6 bases and the J gene lost 1 base, with 4 bases spanning the gap. CDR3 amino acids: CASRQSGANVLTF. The CDR3 nucleotides are TGTGCCAGCAGGCAATCTGGGGCCAACGTCCTGACTTTC.

This clone was seen a few times. The genes are TRBV27 and TRBJ1-5, with D maybe TRBD1 (6 bases). Germline-derived CDR1 and CDR2 are MNHEY and SMNVEV (reference sequence). V was cut by 5 bases and J by 7 bases, with 15 bases left in between. The CDR3 is made up of 14 amino acids. This chain's CDR3 is CASSPWGAGQPQHF. DNA of the CDR3: TGTGCCAGCAGTCCCTGGGGGGCGGGGCAGCCCCAGCATTTT.

The CDR3 DNA is TGCGCCAGAGGGTTGAAAAATCTTGTGTTCTCTGGAAACACCATATATTTT. Translating gives CARGLKNLVFSGNTIYF. This rearrangement joins TRBV23-1 to TRBJ1-3; D ambiguous. TRBV23-1 is designated an ORF whose function remains uncertain. The V end was cut by 9 bases, the J end by 0 bases, with 21 bases between. The CDR3 loop spans 17 amino acids.

The genes are TRBV5-1 and TRBJ2-1, with 7 bases aligning to TRBD2. J lost 6 bases, V lost 3 bases, and 12 bases had no gene match. CDR1 and CDR2 (germline): SGHRS, YFSETQ. This CDR3 contains 16 residues. For the CDR3, the DNA is TGCGCCAGCAGCTCCCGGGGGGTACAAGGGCTCAATGAGCAGTTCTTC. It encodes CASSSRGVQGLNEQFF.

The gene calls are TRBV7-8 and TRBJ1-3; D call uncertain. CDR3 length equals 16 residues. V was cut by 5 bases and J by 0 bases, with 14 bases left in between. CDR1 is SGHVS, CDR2 FQNEAQ, per germline. CDR3 sequence reads: CASSVSTRTSGNTIYF. The CDR3 region has the DNA TGTGCCAGCAGCGTCTCGACACGAACCTCTGGAAACACCATATATTTT.

This chain connects TRBV6-1 to TRBJ2-7, with TRBD1 matching over 11 bases. The CDR3 consists of 15 residues. The V segment lost 2 bases and the J segment 3 bases; nucleotides outside the gene matches: 3. Per germline, CDR1 MNHNS and CDR2 SASEGT. CDR3 amino acids: CASSESGTGGYEQYF. As DNA, the CDR3 is TGTGCCAGCAGTGAAAGCGGGACAGGGGGCTACGAGCAGTACTTC.

The chain recombines TRBV11-3 with TRBJ2-7, with 9 bases lining up with TRBD1. The germline V gene has CDR1 SGHNT and CDR2 YENEEA. This CDR3 region has 14 residues. The J segment lost 7 bases and the V segment lost 1 base, leaving 5 bases of the junction unmatched. CDR3 amino acids: CASSLGDRAGEQYF. The CDR3 bases are TGTGCCAGCAGCTTAGGGGACAGGGCTGGTGAGCAGTACTTC. Drawing the rest from reference TRBV11-3 and TRBJ2-7, the complete variable domain is EAGVVQSPRYKIIEKKQPVAFWCNPISGHNTLYWYLQNLGQGPELLIRYENEEAVDDSQLPKDRFSAERLKGVDSTLKIQPAELGDSAVYLCASSLGDRAGEQYFGPGTRLTVT.

The chain recombines TRBV19 with TRBJ1-5; the match to TRBD1 covers 8 bases. J lost 5 bases, V lost 6 bases, and 3 bases had no gene match. The CDR3 has 13 residues. CDR1 LNHDA and CDR2 SQIVND come from the germline V gene (reference sequence). CDR3 sequence (DNA): TGTGCCAGTAGCCAGGACAGGGATCAGCCCCAGCATTTT. Its protein product is CASSQDRDQPQHF.

The rearrangement joins TRBV19 to TRBJ1-1, with TRBD1 as a possible D gene (5 bases). This CDR3 has 13 residues. Germline assignment: CDR1 LNHDA and CDR2 SQIVND (reference sequence). Between the trimmed V and J ends, which lost 6 bases and 1 base, there was a span of 9 bases. The CDR3 sequence is CASRGPGNTEAFF. CDR3 nucleotides: TGTGCCAGTAGGGGGCCAGGGAACACTGAAGCTTTCTTT.

The chain links TRBV6-5 to TRBJ1-2, with D tentatively TRBD1 (6 bases). CDR1 and CDR2 (germline): MNHEY, SVGAGI. The CDR3 spans 14 residues. The V end lost 6 bases, the J end lost 5 bases, and 16 bases lay between the germline ends. CDR3 in amino acids: CASRRQASAYGYTF. DNA of the CDR3: TGTGCCAGCAGGAGACAGGCCTCCGCTTATGGCTACACCTTC.